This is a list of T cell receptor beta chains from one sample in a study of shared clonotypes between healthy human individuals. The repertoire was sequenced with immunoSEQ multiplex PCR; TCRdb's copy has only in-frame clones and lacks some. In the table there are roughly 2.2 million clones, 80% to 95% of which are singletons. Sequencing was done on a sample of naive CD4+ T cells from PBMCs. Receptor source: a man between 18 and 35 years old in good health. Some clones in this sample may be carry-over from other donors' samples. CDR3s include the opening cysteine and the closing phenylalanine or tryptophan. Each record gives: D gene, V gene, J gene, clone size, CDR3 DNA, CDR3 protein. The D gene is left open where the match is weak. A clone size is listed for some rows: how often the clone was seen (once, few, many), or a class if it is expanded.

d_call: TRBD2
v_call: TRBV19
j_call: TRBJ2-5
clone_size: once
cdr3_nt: TGTGCCAGTAGCCCGACCGGGACTAGCGGCGTGTTTCGGGGGACCCAGTACTTC
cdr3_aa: CASSPTGTSGVFRGTQYF

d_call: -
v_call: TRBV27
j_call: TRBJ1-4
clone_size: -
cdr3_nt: TGTGCCAGCAGTTTACGGAGGGCAACTAATGAAAAACTGTTTTTT
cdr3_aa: CASSLRRATNEKLFF

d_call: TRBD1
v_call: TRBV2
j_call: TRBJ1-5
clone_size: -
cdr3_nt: TGTGCCAGCAACAGGGCCGGGACAGACAATCAGCCCCAGCATTTT
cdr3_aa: CASNRAGTDNQPQHF

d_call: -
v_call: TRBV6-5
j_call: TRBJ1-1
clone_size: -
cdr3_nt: TGTGCCAGCAGTTACTCGATCCAGGGCTGGACTGAAGCTTTCTTT
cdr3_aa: CASSYSIQGWTEAFF

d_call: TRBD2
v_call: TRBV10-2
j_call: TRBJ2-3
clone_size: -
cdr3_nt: TGCGCCAGCACTCAGGCAGCGGGAGGTACAGATACGCAGTATTTT
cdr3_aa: CASTQAAGGTDTQYF

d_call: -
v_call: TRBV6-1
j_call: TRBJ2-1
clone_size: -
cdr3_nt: TGTGCCTCGGGATTTTGGGGGTCCTACAATGAGCAGTTCTTC
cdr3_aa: CASGFWGSYNEQFF

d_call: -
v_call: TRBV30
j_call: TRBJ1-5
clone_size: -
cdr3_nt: TGTGCCTGGGGATACTCCTATGATCAGCCCCAGCATTTT
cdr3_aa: CAWGYSYDQPQHF

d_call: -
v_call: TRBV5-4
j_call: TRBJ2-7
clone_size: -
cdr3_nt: TGTGCCAGCAGCACTTCGGGTGGGGGCCTCAGCTCCTACGAGCAGTACTTC
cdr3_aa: CASSTSGGGLSSYEQYF

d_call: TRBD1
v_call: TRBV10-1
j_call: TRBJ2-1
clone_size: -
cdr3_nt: TGCGCCAGCAGTGAATACAGGGGCAATGAGCAGTTCTTC
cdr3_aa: CASSEYRGNEQFF

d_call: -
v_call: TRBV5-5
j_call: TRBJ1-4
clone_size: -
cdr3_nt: TGTGCCAGCAGCGGATGGAGAGCACAAAGTGACGAAAAACTGTTTTTT
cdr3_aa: CASSGWRAQSDEKLFF

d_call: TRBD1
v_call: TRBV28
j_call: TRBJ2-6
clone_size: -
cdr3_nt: TGTGCCAGCAGTTTGGTTCCAGGACAGGGCTCTGGGGCCAACGTCCTGACTTTC
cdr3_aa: CASSLVPGQGSGANVLTF

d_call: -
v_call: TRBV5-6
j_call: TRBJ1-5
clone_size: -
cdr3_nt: TGTGCCAGCAGCTCATCAGGACCCTTAAGTCCCCAGCATTTT
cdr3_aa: CASSSSGPLSPQHF

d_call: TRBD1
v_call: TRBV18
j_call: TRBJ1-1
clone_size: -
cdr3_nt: TGTGCCAGCTCCCCCGGGACAGCTGAAGCTTTCTTT
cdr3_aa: CASSPGTAEAFF

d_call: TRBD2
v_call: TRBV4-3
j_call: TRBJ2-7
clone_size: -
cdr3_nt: TGCGCCAGCAGCCAAGATAACCGGGAGGCACCGCGGGAGCAGTACTTC
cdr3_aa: CASSQDNREAPREQYF

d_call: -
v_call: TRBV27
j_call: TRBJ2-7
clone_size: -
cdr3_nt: TGTGCCAGCAGTTTGAAGGGGCCCCCAACCTACGAGCAGTACTTC
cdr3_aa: CASSLKGPPTYEQYF

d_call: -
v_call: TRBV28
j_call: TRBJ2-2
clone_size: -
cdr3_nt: TGTGCCGGGGGGAGTCTCAACACCGGGGAGCTGTTTTTT
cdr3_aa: CAGGSLNTGELFF

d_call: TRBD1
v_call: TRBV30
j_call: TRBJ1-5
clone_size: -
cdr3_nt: TGCGCCTGTGACAGGGACAATCAGCCCCAGCATTTT
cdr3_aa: CACDRDNQPQHF

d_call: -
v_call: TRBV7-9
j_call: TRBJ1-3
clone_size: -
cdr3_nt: TGTGCCAGCAGCTTCTTGACCGGGACGGCGCTTAACACCATATATTTT
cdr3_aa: CASSFLTGTALNTIYF

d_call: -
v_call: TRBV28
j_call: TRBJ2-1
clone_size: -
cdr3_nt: TGTGCCAGCAGTTTATCTTCAGGGAACGAGCAGTTCTTC
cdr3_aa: CASSLSSGNEQFF

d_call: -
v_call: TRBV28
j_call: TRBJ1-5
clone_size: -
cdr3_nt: TGTGCCAGCAGCCGCAGGAGGGCAGGGATGTTCAATCAGCCCCAGCATTTT
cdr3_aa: CASSRRRAGMFNQPQHF

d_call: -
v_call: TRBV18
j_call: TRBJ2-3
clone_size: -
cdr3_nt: TGTGCCAGCTCACCAGGGATTACAGATACGCAGTATTTT
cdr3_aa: CASSPGITDTQYF

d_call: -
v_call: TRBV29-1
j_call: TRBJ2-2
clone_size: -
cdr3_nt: TGCAGCGTTGGACAGAACACCGGGGAGCTGTTTTTT
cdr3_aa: CSVGQNTGELFF

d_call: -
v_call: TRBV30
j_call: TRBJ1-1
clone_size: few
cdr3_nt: TGTGCCTGGAGTGTGAGAGGGCTGAACACTGAAGCTTTCTTT
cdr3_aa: CAWSVRGLNTEAFF

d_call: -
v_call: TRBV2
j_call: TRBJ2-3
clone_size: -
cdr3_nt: TGTGCCAGCAGATCCGGGAGAAGCACAGATACGCAGTATTTT
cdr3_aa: CASRSGRSTDTQYF

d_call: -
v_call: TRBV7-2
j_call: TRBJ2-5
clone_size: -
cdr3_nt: TGTGCCAGCTCCTCCAGGCTGGAAGGGGTCGGGACCCAGTACTTC
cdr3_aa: CASSSRLEGVGTQYF

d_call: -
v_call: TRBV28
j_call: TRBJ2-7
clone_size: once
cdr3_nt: TGTGCCAGCAGTTTATTTAAGGACGAGCAGTACTTC
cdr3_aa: CASSLFKDEQYF

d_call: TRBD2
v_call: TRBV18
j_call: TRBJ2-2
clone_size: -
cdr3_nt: TGTGCCAGCTCACCGCCTAGCGGGAGGGACACCGGGGAGCTGTTTTTT
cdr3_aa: CASSPPSGRDTGELFF

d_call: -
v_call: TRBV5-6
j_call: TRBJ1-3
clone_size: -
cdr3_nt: TGTGCCAGCAGCTTTGGCAAGGCTGGAAACACCATATATTTT
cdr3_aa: CASSFGKAGNTIYF

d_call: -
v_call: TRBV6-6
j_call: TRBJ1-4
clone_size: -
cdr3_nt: TGTGCCAGCAGACTTGGGGCTAATGAAAAACTGTTTTTT
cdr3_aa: CASRLGANEKLFF

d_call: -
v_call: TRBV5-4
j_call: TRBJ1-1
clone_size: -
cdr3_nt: TGTGCCAGCAGCGGTTCCGGGACACGTGAGGAAGCTTTCTTT
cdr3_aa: CASSGSGTREEAFF

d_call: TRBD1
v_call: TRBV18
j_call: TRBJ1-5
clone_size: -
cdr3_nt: TGTGCCAGCTCTCCCGGGGACAGGGCAGATCAGCCCCAGCATTTT
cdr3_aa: CASSPGDRADQPQHF

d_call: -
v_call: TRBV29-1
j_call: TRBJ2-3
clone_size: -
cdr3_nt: TGCAGCGACACAAAACCGAGCACAGATACGCAGTATTTT
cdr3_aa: CSDTKPSTDTQYF

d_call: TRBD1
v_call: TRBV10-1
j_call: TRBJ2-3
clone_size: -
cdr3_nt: TGCGCCAGCAGTGGGGGACAGGGAGAACGGAAGTTT
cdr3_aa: CASSGGQGERKF

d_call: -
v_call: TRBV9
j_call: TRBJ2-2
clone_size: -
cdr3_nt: TGTGCCAGCAGCGTAGCTCTGCGGGACCGGACCGGGGAGCTGTTTTTT
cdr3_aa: CASSVALRDRTGELFF

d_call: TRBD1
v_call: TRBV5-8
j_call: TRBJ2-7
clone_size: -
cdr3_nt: TGTGCCAGCAGCTTCAGGACAGGGACCCACGAGCAGTACTTC
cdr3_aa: CASSFRTGTHEQYF

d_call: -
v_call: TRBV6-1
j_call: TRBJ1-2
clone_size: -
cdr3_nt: TGTGCCAGCAGTCGACAGAGACCCCCTGATGGCTACACCTTC
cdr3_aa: CASSRQRPPDGYTF

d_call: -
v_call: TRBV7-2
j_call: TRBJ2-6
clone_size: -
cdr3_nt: TGTGCCAGCAGCTTAAGTCGCCGGTCTGGGGCCAACGTCCTGACTTTC
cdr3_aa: CASSLSRRSGANVLTF

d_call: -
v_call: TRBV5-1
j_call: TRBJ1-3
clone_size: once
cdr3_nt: TGCGCCAGCAGAGGTACAGGGTCGGGAAACACCATATATTTT
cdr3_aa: CASRGTGSGNTIYF

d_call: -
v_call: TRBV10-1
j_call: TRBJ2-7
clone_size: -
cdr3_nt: TGCGCCAGCAGTGAGTCGTTAGGGTCCACCTACGAGCAGTACTTC
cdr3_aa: CASSESLGSTYEQYF